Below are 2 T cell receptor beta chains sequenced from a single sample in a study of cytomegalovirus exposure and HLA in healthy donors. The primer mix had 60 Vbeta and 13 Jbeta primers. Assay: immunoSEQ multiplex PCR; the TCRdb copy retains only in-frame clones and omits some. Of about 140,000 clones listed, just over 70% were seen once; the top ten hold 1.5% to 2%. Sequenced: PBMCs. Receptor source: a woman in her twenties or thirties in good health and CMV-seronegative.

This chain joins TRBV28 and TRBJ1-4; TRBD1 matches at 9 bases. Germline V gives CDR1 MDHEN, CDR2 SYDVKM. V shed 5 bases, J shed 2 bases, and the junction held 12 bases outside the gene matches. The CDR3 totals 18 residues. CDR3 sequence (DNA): TGTGCCAGCAGTCGAAAACAGGGGGCGTGGGAGACTAATGAAAAACTGTTTTTT. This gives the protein CASSRKQGAWETNEKLFF.

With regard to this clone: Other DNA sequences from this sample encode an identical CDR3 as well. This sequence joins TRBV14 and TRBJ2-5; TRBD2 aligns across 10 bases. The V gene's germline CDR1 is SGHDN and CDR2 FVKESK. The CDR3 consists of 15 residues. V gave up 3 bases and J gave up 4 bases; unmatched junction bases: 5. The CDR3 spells CASSHLAGGGETQYF. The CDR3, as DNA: TGTGCCAGCAGCCACTTAGCGGGAGGCGGAGAGACCCAGTACTTC.